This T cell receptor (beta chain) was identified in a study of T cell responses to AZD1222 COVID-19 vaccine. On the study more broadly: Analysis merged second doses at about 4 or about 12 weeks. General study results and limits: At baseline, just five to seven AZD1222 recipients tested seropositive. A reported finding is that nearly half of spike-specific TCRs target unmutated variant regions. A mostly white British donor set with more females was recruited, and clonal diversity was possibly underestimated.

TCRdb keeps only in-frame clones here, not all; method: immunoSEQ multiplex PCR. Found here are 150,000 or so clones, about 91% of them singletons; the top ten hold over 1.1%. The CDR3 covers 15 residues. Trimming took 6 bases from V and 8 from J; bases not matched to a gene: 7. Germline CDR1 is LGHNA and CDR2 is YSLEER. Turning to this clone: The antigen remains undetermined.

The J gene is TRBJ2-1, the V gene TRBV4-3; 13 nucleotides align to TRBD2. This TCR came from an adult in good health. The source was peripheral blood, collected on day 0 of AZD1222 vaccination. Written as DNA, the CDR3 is TGCGCCAGCAGGTGGACTAGCGGGAGTGGGTATGAGCAGTTCTTC. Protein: CASRWTSGSGYEQFF.